Given below is one T cell receptor (beta chain) in context. No antigen is known for it. Germline values: CDR1 LNHDA, CDR2 SQIVND (reference sequence). With V trimmed by 5 bases and J by 10 bases, 10 bases remained unmatched. The CDR3 has 14 residues. MiXCR, run by TCRdb on the reads, gives a single entry per CDR3 protein. The sample contains about 300,000 distinct CDR3 sequences, about a quarter of which appear only once. These data belong to a study of T cell repertoires in cytomegalovirus infection. Overall study results and limits: It was HLA-C-restricted CMV-specific TCR beta clonotypes that dominated the response ex vivo.

This chain connects TRBV19 to TRBJ2-3; 9 nucleotides match TRBD2. The specimen was PBMCs. This clonotype was sampled from a human donor in good health (CMV status not recorded). Some clones in this sample may be carry-over from other donors' samples. CDR3 in DNA: TGTGCCAGTAGTGCCTCCGGGACTAGCTTTTCGCAGTATTTT. It translates to CASSASGTSFSQYF.